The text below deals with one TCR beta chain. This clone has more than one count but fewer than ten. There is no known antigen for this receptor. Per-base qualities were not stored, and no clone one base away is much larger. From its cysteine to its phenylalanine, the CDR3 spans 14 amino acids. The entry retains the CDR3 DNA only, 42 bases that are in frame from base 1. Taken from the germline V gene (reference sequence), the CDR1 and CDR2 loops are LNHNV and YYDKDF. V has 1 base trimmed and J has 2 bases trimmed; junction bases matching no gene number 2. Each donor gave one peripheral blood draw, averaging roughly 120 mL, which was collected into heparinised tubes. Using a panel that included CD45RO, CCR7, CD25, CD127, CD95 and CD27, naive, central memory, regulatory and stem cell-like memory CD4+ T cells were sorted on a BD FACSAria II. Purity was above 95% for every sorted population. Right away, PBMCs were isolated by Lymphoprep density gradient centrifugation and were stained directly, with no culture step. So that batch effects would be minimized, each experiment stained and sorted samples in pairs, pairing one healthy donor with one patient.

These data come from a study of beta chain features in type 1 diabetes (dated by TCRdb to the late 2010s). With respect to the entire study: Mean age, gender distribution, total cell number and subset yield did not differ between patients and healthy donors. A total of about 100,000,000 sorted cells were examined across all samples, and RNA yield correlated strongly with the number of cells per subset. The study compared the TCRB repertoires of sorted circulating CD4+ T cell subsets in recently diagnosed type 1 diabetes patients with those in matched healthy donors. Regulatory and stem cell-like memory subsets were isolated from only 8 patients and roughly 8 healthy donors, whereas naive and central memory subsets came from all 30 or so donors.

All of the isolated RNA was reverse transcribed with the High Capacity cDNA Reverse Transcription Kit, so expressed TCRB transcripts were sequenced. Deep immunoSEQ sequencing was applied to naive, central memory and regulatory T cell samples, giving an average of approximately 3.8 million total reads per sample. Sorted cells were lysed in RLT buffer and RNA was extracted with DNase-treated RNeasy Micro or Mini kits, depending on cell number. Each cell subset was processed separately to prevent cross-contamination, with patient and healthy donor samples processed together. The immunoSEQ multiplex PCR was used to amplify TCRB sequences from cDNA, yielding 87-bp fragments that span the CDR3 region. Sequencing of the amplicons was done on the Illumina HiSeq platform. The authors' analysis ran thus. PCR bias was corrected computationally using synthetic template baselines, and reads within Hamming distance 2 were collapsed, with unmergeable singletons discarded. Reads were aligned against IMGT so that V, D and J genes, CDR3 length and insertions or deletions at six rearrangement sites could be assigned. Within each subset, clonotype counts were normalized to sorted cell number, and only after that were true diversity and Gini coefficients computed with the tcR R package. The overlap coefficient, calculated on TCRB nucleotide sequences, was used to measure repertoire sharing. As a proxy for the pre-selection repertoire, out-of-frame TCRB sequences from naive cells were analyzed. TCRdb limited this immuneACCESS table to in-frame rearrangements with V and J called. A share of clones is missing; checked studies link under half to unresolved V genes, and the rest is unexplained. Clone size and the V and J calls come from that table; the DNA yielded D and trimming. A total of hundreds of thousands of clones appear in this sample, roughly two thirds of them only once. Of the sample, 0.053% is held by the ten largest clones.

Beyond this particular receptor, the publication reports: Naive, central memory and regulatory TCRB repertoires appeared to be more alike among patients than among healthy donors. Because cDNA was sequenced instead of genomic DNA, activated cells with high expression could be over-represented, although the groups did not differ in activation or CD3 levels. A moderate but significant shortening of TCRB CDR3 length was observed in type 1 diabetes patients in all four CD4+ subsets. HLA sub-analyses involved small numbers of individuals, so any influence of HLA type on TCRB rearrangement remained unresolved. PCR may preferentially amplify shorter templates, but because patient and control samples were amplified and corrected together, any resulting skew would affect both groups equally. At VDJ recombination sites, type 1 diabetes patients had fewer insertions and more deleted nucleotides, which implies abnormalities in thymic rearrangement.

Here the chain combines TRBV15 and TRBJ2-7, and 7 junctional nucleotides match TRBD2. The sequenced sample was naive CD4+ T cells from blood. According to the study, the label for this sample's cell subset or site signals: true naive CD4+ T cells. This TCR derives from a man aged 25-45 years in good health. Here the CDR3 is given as CATSRASGAYEQYF. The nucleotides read TGTGCCACCAGCAGAGCTAGCGGAGCCTACGAGCAGTACTTC.